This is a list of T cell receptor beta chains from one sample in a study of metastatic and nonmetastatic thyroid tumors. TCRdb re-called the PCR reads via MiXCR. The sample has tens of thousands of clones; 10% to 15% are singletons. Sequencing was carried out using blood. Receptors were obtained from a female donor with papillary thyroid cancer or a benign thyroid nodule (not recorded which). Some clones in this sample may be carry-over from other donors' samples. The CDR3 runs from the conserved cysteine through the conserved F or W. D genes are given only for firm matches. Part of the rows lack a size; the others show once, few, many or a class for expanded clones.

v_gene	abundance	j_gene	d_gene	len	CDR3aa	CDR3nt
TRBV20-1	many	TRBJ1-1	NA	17	CSARDLTSGAMNTEAFF	TGCAGTGCTAGAGATCTCACCTCAGGGGCCATGAACACTGAAGCTTTCTTT
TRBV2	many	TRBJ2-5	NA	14	CASEDRLGQETQYF	TGTGCCAGCGAGGACAGATTGGGGCAAGAGACCCAGTACTTC
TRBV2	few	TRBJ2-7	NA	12	CASSPGPYEQYF	TGTGCCAGCTCTCCGGGGCCCTACGAGCAGTACTTC
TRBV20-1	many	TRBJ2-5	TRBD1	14	CSARVGRGQETQYF	TGCAGTGCTAGAGTAGGCAGGGGGCAAGAGACCCAGTACTTC
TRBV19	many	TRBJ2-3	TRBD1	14	CASSHRQGRDTQYF	TGTGCCAGTAGTCATCGACAGGGGCGGGATACGCAGTATTTT
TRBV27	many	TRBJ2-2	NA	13	CASSLSMNGELFF	TGTGCCAGCAGTTTATCGATGAACGGGGAGCTGTTTTTT
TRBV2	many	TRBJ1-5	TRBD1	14	CASSAGQRYQPQHF	TGTGCCAGCAGTGCGGGACAGCGCTATCAGCCCCAGCATTTT
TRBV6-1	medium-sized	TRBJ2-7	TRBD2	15	CASSRGLAGKGEQYF	TGTGCCAGCAGCCGAGGACTAGCGGGGAAGGGCGAGCAGTACTTC
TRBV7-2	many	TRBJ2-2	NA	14	CASSLEGRTGELFF	TGTGCCAGCAGCTTAGAGGGCCGGACCGGGGAGCTGTTTTTT
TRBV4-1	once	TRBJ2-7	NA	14	CASSQLILSYEQYF	TGCGCCAGCAGCCAGCTTATTCTCTCCTACGAGCAGTACTTC
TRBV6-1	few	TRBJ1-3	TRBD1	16	CASRWDRGPIGNTIYF	TGTGCCAGCAGATGGGACAGGGGACCGATAGGAAACACCATATATTTT
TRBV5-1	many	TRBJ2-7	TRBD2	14	CASSDSGVPLEQYF	TGCGCCAGCAGCGATAGCGGGGTACCCCTGGAGCAGTACTTC
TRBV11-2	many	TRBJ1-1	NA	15	CASSLEVPGTSEAFF	TGTGCCAGCAGCTTAGAGGTTCCGGGAACGAGTGAAGCTTTCTTT
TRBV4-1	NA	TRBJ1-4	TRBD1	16	CASSHRTTGYNEKLSF	TGCGCCAGCAGCCATCGAACGACAGGGTATAATGAAAAACTGTCTTTT
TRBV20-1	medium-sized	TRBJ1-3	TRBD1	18	CSASSRDRGRSSGNTIYF	TGCAGTGCTAGTAGCCGGGACAGGGGAAGGAGCTCTGGAAACACCATATATTTT
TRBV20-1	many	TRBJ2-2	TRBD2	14	CSAKLAGGPGELFF	TGCAGTGCCAAACTAGCGGGGGGGCCCGGGGAGCTGTTTTTT
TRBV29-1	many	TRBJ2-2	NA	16	CSVEDRVLKGTGELFF	TGCAGCGTTGAAGATCGGGTCCTCAAGGGGACCGGGGAGCTGTTTTTT
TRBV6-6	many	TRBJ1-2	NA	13	CASSYSRGRGYTF	TGTGCCAGCAGTTACTCGAGAGGCCGTGGCTACACCTTC
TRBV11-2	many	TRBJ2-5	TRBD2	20	CASSLGTGTSGVSRKGTQYF	TGTGCCAGCAGCTTGGGGACCGGGACTAGCGGGGTGTCAAGGAAAGGGACCCAGTACTTC
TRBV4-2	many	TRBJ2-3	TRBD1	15	CASSQSGQAGDTQYF	TGTGCCAGCAGCCAATCCGGACAGGCGGGAGATACGCAGTATTTT
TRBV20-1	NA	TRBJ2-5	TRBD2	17	CSARESPAGGTWKTQYF	TGCAGTGCTAGAGAGAGTCCAGCGGGGGGGACGTGGAAGACCCAGTACTTC
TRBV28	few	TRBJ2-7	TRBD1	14	CASRHRGTSYEQYF	TGTGCCAGCAGGCACAGGGGAACGTCCTACGAGCAGTACTTC
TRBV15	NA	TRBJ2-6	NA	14	CSTSRSSVANVLTF	TGTTCCACCAGCAGATCCTCGGTGGCCAACGTCCTGACTTTC
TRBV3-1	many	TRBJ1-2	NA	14	CASSQETANYGYTF	TGTGCCAGCAGCCAAGAAACAGCTAACTATGGCTACACCTTC
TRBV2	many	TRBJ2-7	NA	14	CASSPSSAGGQQYF	TGTGCCAGCAGCCCCTCTAGCGCCGGAGGACAGCAGTACTTC
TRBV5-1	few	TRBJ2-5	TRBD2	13	CASSISGKETQYF	TGCGCCAGCAGCATAAGCGGGAAAGAGACCCAGTACTTC
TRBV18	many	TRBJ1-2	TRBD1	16	CASSQNRGRLGYGYTF	TGTGCCAGCTCACAAAACAGGGGGCGTCTCGGCTATGGCTACACCTTC
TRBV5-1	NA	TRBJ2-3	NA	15	CANSLGNLRADTQYF	TGCGCCAACAGCCTAGGGAACTTAAGGGCTGATACGCAATATTTT
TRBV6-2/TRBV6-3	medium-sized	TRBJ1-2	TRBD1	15	CASTQRGQGNYGYTF	TGTGCCAGCACCCAAAGGGGACAGGGCAACTATGGCTACACCTTC
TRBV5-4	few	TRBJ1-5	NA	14	CASGIKGVDQPQHF	TGTGCCAGCGGGATTAAGGGGGTGGATCAGCCCCAGCATTTT